The clone carrying this T cell receptor (beta chain) was picked up many times. Construction of the TCR beta libraries employed iRepertoire HTBI primers in conjunction with Arm-PCR of CDR3 regions. TCRdb reanalysed the multiplex PCR reads using MiXCR and keeps one entry per CDR3 protein. The sample shows 500,000 or so distinct CDR3 sequences, roughly 15% of them seen only once. The time point was: newly diagnosed GD, antithyroid drugs for less than 3 months. The TCR library was made from RNA extracted from PBMCs. This sample was included in a study of regulatory T cells in long-lasting Graves disease. A further study also used this sample, focusing on T cells in Graves' hyperthyroidism and ophthalmopathy. That work states: Using the HTBI primer set, a first-round RT-PCR was run on the TCR CDR3.

The receptor comes from a man aged 40-55 years with Graves disease. The input for sequencing was peripheral blood mononuclear cells (PBMCs), taken at new diagnosis, from a patient treated with antithyroid drugs.

CDR3 DNA sequence: TGTGCCAGCAGCCAAGCCCCGGGTCCTAGCGGGAGGGCTGGGGAGCAGTACTTC. This codes for CASSQAPGPSGRAGEQYF. V and J are TRBV3-1 and TRBJ2-7; TRBD2 matches at 12 bases. Trimming at V came to 1 base and at J to 7 bases, leaving 14 bases not matched to a gene. Per germline, CDR1 LGHDT and CDR2 YNNKEL (reference sequence). The CDR3 contains 18 residues.